This T cell receptor beta chain was recovered during a study of T cells after yellow fever vaccination. Study-wide results and caveats: On re-exposure, the response was weaker but peaked faster, at day 5 versus 15. Abundant contaminating clonotypes from the bulk population could appear in FACS-sorted repertoires. Relatively few clonotypes were ones that appeared in both CD4 and CD8 compartments. Reappearance after the booster was observed for most primary-vaccination clones (about 95% CD4, over 70% CD8).

V was shortened by 4 bases and J by 0 bases, with 10 bases between the two germline ends. The germline gives CDR1 SGHNT, CDR2 YYREEE (reference sequence). The CDR3 has 14 amino acids. One entry per CDR3 protein results from TCRdb running MiXCR on the 5' RACE reads. The table has hundreds of thousands of distinct CDR3 sequences, approximately 12% seen once; the top ten hold 2.5% to 4%. A few counts support this clonotype. Its antigen is undetermined. The receptor was isolated from a man younger than 30 who received the YFV17D yellow fever vaccine. V gene TRBV5-4 combines with J gene TRBJ1-2; tentative D call: TRBD1 (5 bases). Sequencing was performed on CD4+ T cells sorted from PBMCs, taken 15 days after the yellow fever booster vaccination. The CDR3 region is CASSHLDTNYGYTF. Here the CDR3 DNA reads TGTGCCAGCAGCCACCTGGACACTAACTATGGCTACACCTTC.